These 7 T cell receptor beta chains came from one sample sequenced in a study of cytomegalovirus exposure and HLA in healthy donors. The PCR employed 60 Vbeta primers together with 13 Jbeta primers. Data came from immunoSEQ multiplex PCR; TCRdb stores just in-frame clones and leaves some out. The sample lists approximately 190,000 clones, about 80% seen once, with roughly 2% in the top ten. Sequencing was carried out using PBMCs. Receptor source: a woman aged 18-29 years in good health and CMV-seropositive.

The V gene is TRBV7-9, the J gene TRBJ2-4; D may be TRBD1 (6 bases). There are 15 residues in the CDR3. V was shortened by 5 bases and J by 2 bases, with 13 bases between the two germline ends. The germline V gene has CDR1 SEHNR and CDR2 FQNEAQ (reference sequence). CDR3 sequence: CASSTITGPKNIQYF. The CDR3 DNA is TGTGCCAGCAGCACAATAACAGGGCCCAAAAACATTCAGTACTTC.

The chain is built from TRBV2 and TRBJ1-2; D is possibly TRBD1 (6 bases). Germline CDR1 SNHLY, CDR2 FYNNEI. V was trimmed by 9 bases and J by 5 bases, leaving 19 bases between them. This CDR3 has 14 amino acids. The CDR3 loop reads CASHRRGANYGYTF. The CDR3 DNA sequence: TGTGCCAGTCACCGCCGGGGGGCGAATTATGGCTACACCTTC. Drawing the rest from reference TRBV2 and TRBJ1-2, the complete variable domain is EPEVTQTPSHQVTQMGQEVILRCVPISNHLYFYWYRQILGQKVEFLVSFYNNEISEKSEIFDDQFSVERPDGSNFTLKIRSTKLEDSAMYFCASHRRGANYGYTFGSGTRLTVV.

V usage is TRBV11-3 and J usage is TRBJ1-2; D is unclear. Germline loops: CDR1 SGHNT, CDR2 YENEEA. Trimming cost V 4 bases and J 0 bases, with 9 bases left between them. The CDR3 covers 14 residues. The CDR3 sequence is CASSSMRANYGYTF. The CDR3 DNA sequence: TGTGCCAGCAGCTCTATGAGGGCTAACTATGGCTACACCTTC.

The rearrangement uses TRBV28 and TRBJ2-1; TRBD2 might be the D (5 bases). Between the trimmed V and J ends, which lost 4 bases and 6 bases, there was a span of 7 bases. The length of the CDR3 is 12 residues. Germline loops: CDR1 MDHEN, CDR2 SYDVKM. The CDR3 loop is CASSSSGNEQFF. CDR3 DNA sequence: TGTGCCAGCAGTTCGAGCGGCAATGAGCAGTTCTTC. Complete variable domain (other parts from reference TRBV28 and TRBJ2-1): DVKVTQSSRYLVKRTGEKVFLECVQDMDHENMFWYRQDPGLGLRLIYFSYDVKMKEKGDIPEGYSVSREKKERFSLILESASTNQTSMYLCASSSSGNEQFFGPGTRLTVL.

The sample holds a few counts of this clone. The J gene is TRBJ1-4, the V gene TRBV6-4; 8 nucleotides align to TRBD1. In germline, CDR1 is MRHNA, CDR2 SNTAGT. The ends lost 4 bases at V and 8 bases at J; junction bases unmatched: 9. CDR3 length: 15 residues. The CDR3 DNA sequence: TGTGCCAGCAGTGGTCAGGGGGCAGGAGACGAAAAACTGTTTTTT. Translating it yields CASSGQGAGDEKLFF.

V and J are TRBV9 and TRBJ2-6; D ambiguous. Germline V gene lookup returns CDR1 SGDLS and CDR2 YYNGEE. Trimming took off 7 bases at V and 0 bases at J, with 8 bases between the two ends. The CDR3 has 14 amino acids. The CDR3 here is CASSRSSGANVLTF. The CDR3 DNA reads TGTGCCAGCTCGCGTTCCTCTGGGGCCAACGTCCTGACTTTC. The variable domain in full, completed from reference TRBV9 and TRBJ2-6, reads DSGVTQTPKHLITATGQRVTLRCSPRSGDLSVYWYQQSLDQGLQFLIQYYNGEERAKGNILERFSAQQFPDLHSELNLSSLELGDSALYFCASSRSSGANVLTFGAGSRLTVL.

V is TRBV14 and J is TRBJ2-3; 8 bases match TRBD2. V was clipped by 4 bases and J by 6 bases; unmatched bases: 6. This CDR3 comprises 14 residues. Germline V CDR1 and CDR2: SGHDN, FVKESK. The CDR3 DNA sequence: TGTGCCAGCAGCCTCGGACTAGCAGCCGATACGCAGTATTTT. Its translation: CASSLGLAADTQYF. The full variable domain, completed using reference TRBV14 and TRBJ2-3, is EAGVTQFPSHSVIEKGQTVTLRCDPISGHDNLYWYRRVMGKEIKFLLHFVKESKQDESGMPNNRFLAERTGGTYSTLKVQPAELEDSGVYFCASSLGLAADTQYFGPGTRLTVL.